This T cell receptor beta chain was observed in a study of patients and donors after allogeneic stem cell transplantation. TCRdb itself ran the RT-PCR reads through MiXCR, one entry per CDR3 protein. The repertoire holds some 880,000 distinct CDR3 sequences, with around 17% as singletons. Germline CDR1 and CDR2: DFQATT and SNEGSKA (reference sequence). The CDR3 spans 11 residues. Trimming stripped 0 bases from V and 12 bases from J, with 9 bases between. The receptor was isolated from a human donor who was either an allogeneic HSCT recipient or a stem cell or donor lymphocyte infusion donor (not recorded which). It is not recorded whose cells these are; they may come from a transplant donor. Sequenced sample: blood, either unsorted or a sorted T cell fraction (not recorded which). The gene calls are TRBV20-1 and TRBJ2-1, with D tentatively TRBD1 or TRBD2 (5 bases each). The chain's CDR3 is CSAREGTPQFF. Here the CDR3 DNA reads TGCAGTGCTAGAGAAGGGACCCCGCAGTTCTTC.